This T cell receptor (beta chain) emerged from a study of blood T cells in healthy people across ages. This clonotype was counted only a few times. A sample-barcoded 5' primer and a J-beta primer mix were used in a second PCR of about 6 to 12 cycles. One entry per CDR3 protein results from TCRdb running MiXCR on the 5' RACE reads. The table lists over 950,000 distinct CDR3 sequences, about 53% of them singletons, with over 20% in the top ten. Germline V lookup: CDR1 KGHSH, CDR2 LQKENI. The CDR3 extends over 14 amino acids. J was trimmed by 1 base and V by 6 bases; bases with no gene match: 2. This rearrangement joins TRBV18 to TRBJ1-1; 10 positions match TRBD1. The receptor was isolated from a woman between 55 and 75 years old in good health. The source material was blood. CDR3 DNA: TGTGCCAGCTCCCGGGACAGGGGGAACACTGAAGCTTTCTTT. Its translation: CASSRDRGNTEAFF.